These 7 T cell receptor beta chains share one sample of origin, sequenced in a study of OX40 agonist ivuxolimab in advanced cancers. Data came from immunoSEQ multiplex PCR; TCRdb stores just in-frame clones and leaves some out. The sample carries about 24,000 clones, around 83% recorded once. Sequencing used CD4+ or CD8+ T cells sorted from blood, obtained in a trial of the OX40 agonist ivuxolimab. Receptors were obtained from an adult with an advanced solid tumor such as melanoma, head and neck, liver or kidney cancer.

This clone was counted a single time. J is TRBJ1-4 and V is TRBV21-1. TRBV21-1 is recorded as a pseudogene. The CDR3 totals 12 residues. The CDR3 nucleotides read TGTGCCAGCAGAGCAACTAATGAAAAACTGTTTTTT. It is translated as CASRATNEKLFF.

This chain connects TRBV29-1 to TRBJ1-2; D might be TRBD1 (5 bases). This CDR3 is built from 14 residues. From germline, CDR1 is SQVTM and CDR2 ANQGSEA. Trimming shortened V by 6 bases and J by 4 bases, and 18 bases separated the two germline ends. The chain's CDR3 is CSVGTGTGVYGYTF. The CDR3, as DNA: TGCAGCGTGGGGACCGGGACGGGGGTCTATGGCTACACCTTC.

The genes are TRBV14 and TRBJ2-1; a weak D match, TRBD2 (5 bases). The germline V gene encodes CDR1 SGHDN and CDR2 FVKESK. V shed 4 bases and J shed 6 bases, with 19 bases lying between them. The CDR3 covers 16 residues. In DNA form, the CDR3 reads TGTGCCAGCAGCCCCTTAGGGAGCAGGACCGGCAATGAGCAGTTCTTC. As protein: CASSPLGSRTGNEQFF.

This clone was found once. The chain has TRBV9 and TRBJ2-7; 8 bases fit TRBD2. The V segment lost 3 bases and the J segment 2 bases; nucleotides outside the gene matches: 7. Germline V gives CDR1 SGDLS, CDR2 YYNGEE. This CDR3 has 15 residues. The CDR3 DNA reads TGTGCCAGCAGCGCTCTAGCGGGCCCTCCCTACGAGCAGTACTTC. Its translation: CASSALAGPPYEQYF.

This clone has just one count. The CDR3 protein is CASSLAGQGGTDTQYF. The CDR3 bases are TGTGCCAGCAGCTTGGCAGGACAGGGAGGGACAGATACGCAGTATTTT. This rearrangement joins TRBV5-4 to TRBJ2-3; perhaps TRBD1 as D (8 bases). The germline V gene encodes CDR1 SGHNT and CDR2 YYREEE (reference sequence). V was pared by 0 bases and J by 3 bases, with 14 bases between. This CDR3 contains 16 residues.

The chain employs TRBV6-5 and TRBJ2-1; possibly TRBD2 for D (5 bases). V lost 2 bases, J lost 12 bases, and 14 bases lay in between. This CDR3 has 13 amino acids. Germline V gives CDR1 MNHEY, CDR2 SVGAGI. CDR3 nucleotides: TGTGCCAGCAGTTACCGTGAGGGCATAGGGCAGTTCTTC. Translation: CASSYREGIGQFF.

DNA for the CDR3: TGCGCCAGCAGCCGCGCTGACGGTAACTATGGCTACACCTTC. Translated: CASSRADGNYGYTF. The gene calls are TRBV4-3 and TRBJ1-2; D is unresolved. Germline V lookup: CDR1 LGHNA, CDR2 YSLEER. The CDR3 length is 14 residues. With 4 bases removed from V and 1 base from J, the gap between germline ends came to 10 bases.